The clone carrying this T cell receptor (beta chain) was detected once. Its specificity is unknown. The sample is drawn from a study of cytomegalovirus exposure and HLA in healthy donors. Overall study findings and caveats: According to the study, some 160 TCR beta chains were cytomegalovirus-associated.

This CDR3 region has 14 residues. J was trimmed by 5 bases and V by 7 bases; bases with no gene match: 10. Germline assignment: CDR1 MNHEY and CDR2 SVGAGI. The repertoire was sequenced with immunoSEQ multiplex PCR; TCRdb's copy has only in-frame clones and lacks some. The sample includes fewer than 200,000 clones, 85% of them seen just once. The chain joins TRBV6-5 to TRBJ2-7, with 8 bases fitting TRBD1. This clonotype was sampled from a man aged 18 to 30 in good health and CMV-seropositive. Sequencing used PBMCs. This CDR3 is CASISAGGTNEQYF. The CDR3, as DNA: TGTGCCAGCATTTCAGCAGGGGGCACGAACGAGCAGTACTTC.